The rows below give T cell receptor beta chains drawn from one sample of a study of T cell changes during pregnancy in multiple sclerosis. Libraries were prepared by immunoSEQ multiplex PCR; TCRdb keeps only in-frame clonotypes and omits some of them. The sample has over 70,000 clones; more than 85% are singletons. The sequenced sample was peripheral blood, obtained in the first trimester of pregnancy. These receptors came from a female donor in good health, enrolled as a control in a pregnancy study. Both conserved end residues are part of each CDR3. A D gene is named only where the DNA matches it firmly. Clone size is not always given. Where it is, it says once, few, many or a class for expanded clones.

clone_size j_call d_call v_call cdr3_aa cdr3_nt
NA TRBJ2-5 TRBD2 TRBV29-1 CSVRTSGGSETQYF TGCAGCGTTAGAACTAGCGGGGGTTCAGAGACCCAGTACTTC
NA TRBJ2-7 NA TRBV27 CASSSALRQPYEQYF TGTGCCAGCAGTTCCGCTTTGAGACAACCCTACGAGCAGTACTTC
NA TRBJ1-4 TRBD1 TRBV6-5 CASSYSGQDEKLFF TGTGCCAGCAGTTACTCTGGACAGGATGAAAAACTGTTTTTT
NA TRBJ2-1 TRBD2 TRBV19 CASSRRGGLNEQFF TGTGCCAGTAGTCGGCGGGGGGGCCTCAATGAGCAGTTCTTC
few TRBJ1-1 NA TRBV7-9 CASSTDPGRITEAFF TGTGCCAGCAGCACCGACCCGGGGAGGATCACTGAAGCTTTCTTT
NA TRBJ1-2 NA TRBV15 CATSRDDPPGGGYTF TGTGCCACCAGCAGAGATGATCCGCCCGGGGGTGGCTACACCTTC
NA TRBJ1-4 NA TRBV11-2 CASSKQGTEKLFF TGTGCCAGCAGCAAACAGGGAACTGAAAAACTGTTTTTT
NA TRBJ1-3 NA TRBV21-1 CASSKLEGTPLSGNTIYF TGTGCCAGCAGCAAACTGGAGGGGACGCCACTCTCTGGAAACACCATATATTTT
NA TRBJ2-3 TRBD2 TRBV9 CASSVDSGFYTDTQYF TGTGCCAGCAGCGTAGATAGCGGGTTCTACACAGATACGCAGTATTTT
NA TRBJ2-2 NA TRBV5-5 CASSSWTTNTGELFF TGTGCCAGCAGCTCCTGGACAACGAACACCGGGGAGCTGTTTTTT
NA TRBJ2-6 NA TRBV19 CASTSQTTGANVLTF TGTGCCAGTACCTCCCAGACAACTGGGGCCAACGTCCTGACTTTC
once TRBJ1-1 NA TRBV6-5 CASSFMADIEAFF TGTGCCAGCAGTTTTATGGCGGATATTGAAGCTTTCTTT
NA TRBJ1-4 NA TRBV11-2 CASSPQGTEKLFF TGTGCCAGCAGCCCCCAGGGAACCGAAAAACTGTTTTTT
NA TRBJ2-1 TRBD1 TRBV7-3 CASSLEDREQFF TGTGCCAGCAGCCTCGAGGACAGGGAGCAGTTCTTC
NA TRBJ2-7 TRBD1 TRBV27 CASSQTGGPYEQYF TGTGCCAGCAGTCAGACAGGGGGCCCCTACGAGCAGTACTTC
NA TRBJ1-1 NA TRBV7-9 CASSLVRYEAFF TGTGCCAGCAGCTTAGTTCGCTACGAAGCTTTCTTT
NA TRBJ2-5 TRBD2 TRBV7-2 CASGYSGDRETQYF TGTGCCAGCGGATATAGCGGGGATAGGGAGACCCAGTACTTC
few TRBJ1-2 NA TRBV4-1 CASSHPGVVGYTF TGCGCCAGCAGCCATCCGGGGGTGGTTGGCTACACCTTC
once TRBJ2-3 TRBD2 TRBV13 CASSLGLAGGSTDTQYF TGTGCCAGCAGCTTAGGACTAGCGGGGGGTAGCACAGATACGCAGTATTTT
NA TRBJ1-2 NA TRBV27 CASRDRSLPYTF TGTGCCAGCAGAGACAGGTCTCTTCCCTACACCTTC
NA TRBJ2-1 TRBD2 TRBV5-4 CASSPGGRSYNEQFF TGTGCCAGCAGCCCGGGGGGTAGATCCTACAATGAGCAGTTCTTC
NA TRBJ2-3 NA TRBV9 CASSPPGGTQYF TGTGCCAGCAGCCCACCCGGGGGTACGCAGTATTTT
NA TRBJ2-3 NA TRBV5-1 CASSLTRSEGGSDTQYF TGCGCCAGCAGCTTGACGCGGTCAGAAGGGGGATCAGATACGCAGTATTTT
NA TRBJ2-2 NA TRBV6-1 CASSGAGGTGELFF TGTGCCAGCAGTGGGGCAGGTGGCACCGGGGAGCTGTTTTTT
NA TRBJ2-2 NA TRBV7-9 CASSQNRVPTGELFF TGTGCCAGCAGCCAAAACAGGGTACCCACCGGGGAGCTGTTTTTT
NA TRBJ2-3 NA TRBV5-6 CASSTTGDTQYF TGTGCCAGCAGCACCACAGGGGATACGCAGTATTTT
NA TRBJ1-1 NA TRBV7-2 CASSFGGKITEAFF TGTGCCAGCAGCTTCGGGGGGAAGATTACTGAAGCTTTCTTT
NA TRBJ1-3 NA TRBV21-1 CASSKTGSGNTIYF TGTGCCAGCAGCAAGACAGGCTCTGGAAACACCATATATTTT
NA TRBJ2-3 NA TRBV6-5 CASRTRGTDTQYF TGTGCCAGCAGAACCCGGGGGACAGATACGCAGTATTTT
NA TRBJ1-2 NA TRBV5-4 CASSLGGNGYTF TGTGCCAGCAGCTTAGGAGGAAATGGCTACACCTTC
NA TRBJ2-5 NA TRBV27 CASKRAGETQYF TGTGCCAGCAAGCGGGCCGGGGAGACCCAGTACTTC
NA TRBJ1-1 NA TRBV5-1 CASSLGAAIMNTEAFF TGCGCCAGCAGCTTGGGTGCGGCTATTATGAACACTGAAGCTTTCTTT
NA TRBJ2-2 TRBD2 TRBV4-2 CASSRVTSGGSPAGELFF TGTGCCAGCAGCCGGGTGACTAGCGGGGGGTCCCCGGCCGGGGAGCTGTTTTTT
NA TRBJ2-7 TRBD2 TRBV27 CASSRTGLGSYEQYF TGTGCCAGCAGCCGTACAGGACTAGGCTCCTACGAGCAGTACTTC
NA TRBJ2-1 NA TRBV6-1 CASSDNGYRFADVRQFF TGTGCCAGCAGTGATAATGGTTACAGGTTTGCTGATGTGAGGCAGTTCTTC
NA TRBJ2-3 TRBD2 TRBV11-3 CASSEGSSGGVADTQYF TGTGCCAGCAGCGAGGGGAGTAGCGGGGGTGTCGCGGATACGCAGTATTTT
few TRBJ1-2 NA TRBV4-3 CASSQSRGSHGYTF TGCGCCAGCAGCCAATCACGGGGTAGCCATGGCTACACCTTC
NA TRBJ2-5 TRBD2 TRBV7-2 CASSGGGETQYF TGTGCCAGCAGTGGGGGAGGGGAGACCCAGTACTTC
few TRBJ2-5 TRBD1 TRBV28 CASSLHGQGAGETQYF TGTGCCAGCAGTTTACACGGACAGGGGGCAGGAGAGACCCAGTACTTC
few TRBJ1-5 NA TRBV6-6 CASTRVDQPQHF TGTGCCAGCACTCGCGTTGATCAGCCCCAGCATTTT
NA TRBJ1-2 NA TRBV4-3 CASSQRGDGYTF TGCGCCAGCAGCCAACGGGGGGATGGCTACACCTTC
NA TRBJ2-3 NA TRBV10-3 CAIQAGAADTQYF TGTGCCATCCAAGCGGGCGCGGCAGATACGCAGTATTTT